The clone carrying this T cell receptor beta chain appeared many times. Its cognate antigen is unknown. TCRdb ran MiXCR on the RACE reads and lists one entry per CDR3 protein. The sample records about 290,000 distinct CDR3 sequences, around 7% being singletons. In germline, CDR1 is ENHRY, CDR2 SYGVKD. V was trimmed by 6 bases and J by 6 bases, leaving 8 bases between them. This CDR3 has 12 residues. The sample comes from a study of human T cells and chemical hapten exposure. Regarding the study as a whole: Unchanged with DPC sensitization were TCRs above 1 in 1000 frequency.

Documented time point: pre-sensitization, week 0. Treatment indicated: therapeutic diphenylcyclopropenone sensitization with weekly scalp DPC. The specimen comprised whole blood, sampled in connection with sensitization to the hapten diphenylcyclopropenone (DPC). The receptor was isolated from a man between 18 and 29 years old with alopecia areata. Some clones in this sample may be carry-over from other donors' samples. This sequence joins TRBV10-3 and TRBJ2-2, with D unresolved. CDR3 coding DNA: TGTGCCATCAGACCTGCAGCCGGGGAGCTGTTTTTT. Translation gives CAIRPAAGELFF.